Detailed here is one TCR beta chain. No antigen is known for it. The PCR made use of 60 Vbeta and 13 Jbeta primers. Sequenced by immunoSEQ multiplex PCR; TCRdb stores in-frame clones only, minus some. The sample has around 76,000 clones. The data are from a study of cytomegalovirus exposure and HLA in healthy donors. Overall study results and limits: According to the study, around 160 TCR beta chains were cytomegalovirus-associated. A prior analysis recorded that most TCR beta V segments were productive about 90% or about 30% of the time. Solely CMV serostatus was available to characterize immune exposure. Confirmation was obtained in vitro that a few CMV-associated chains are specific for CMV antigens.

Germline lookup yields CDR1 LNHDA and CDR2 SQIVND (reference sequence). The CDR3 has 15 amino acids. J was trimmed by 2 bases and V by 5 bases; bases with no gene match: 7. This chain uses TRBV19 with TRBJ2-7; TRBD2 aligns across 9 bases. The clonotype was recovered from a woman aged 55 to 70 in good health and CMV-seronegative. The sequencing input was PBMCs. The CDR3 spells CASSYKTSGTYEQYF. The DNA for the CDR3 is TGTGCCAGTAGTTATAAGACTAGCGGAACCTACGAGCAGTACTTC.